This entry features one T cell receptor beta chain sequence. These data come from a study of blood T cell repertoires in COVID-19. About the research overall: From the United States, Italy and Spain came samples of acute and convalescent COVID-19. The analysed material was cDNA or gDNA that came from T cells, B-cell-depleted T cells, or PBMCs.

The CDR3 length is 13 residues. V lost 5 bases to trimming and J lost 3 bases, with 11 bases between them. In the study's own analysis: Amplification from reference gene primers served as the basis for estimated nucleated cell counts. The assay was immunoSEQ multiplex PCR, and TCRdb's table has in-frame clones only and misses some. Clone size and the V and J calls come from that table; the DNA yielded D and trimming. Of 100,000 to 150,000 clones in the sample, 60% to 75% are singletons; the top ten hold 1.9%. The chain couples TRBV12-3 or TRBV12-4 to TRBJ2-7; the D gene is possibly TRBD2 (5 bases). The origin of this receptor is a woman in her 70s with acute or convalescent COVID-19. Sequencing used peripheral blood. CDR3 DNA: TGTGCCAGCAGTCCCCCCGGAGGCTACGAGCAGTACTTC. This codes for CASSPPGGYEQYF.